This T cell receptor beta chain was documented in a study of T cell changes during pregnancy in multiple sclerosis. The sample holds a few counts of this clone. The V segment lost 5 bases and the J segment 0 bases; nucleotides outside the gene matches: 7. The CDR3 runs 15 residues. Germline CDR1 reads SGHKS; CDR2 reads YYEKEE (reference sequence). The data were produced by immunoSEQ multiplex PCR, yet TCRdb's version contains in-frame clones alone and is incomplete. The data hold some 69,000 clones, with less than 95% observed a single time. The specimen comprised peripheral blood, sampled in the second trimester of pregnancy. The TCR originated in a female donor in good health, enrolled as a control in a pregnancy study. This sequence joins TRBV5-5 and TRBJ1-2; the match to TRBD1 covers 7 bases. The CDR3 nucleotides are TGTGCCAGCAGTTACGACAGGGCCGCTAACTATGGCTACACCTTC. Translated: CASSYDRAANYGYTF.